This T cell receptor (beta chain) was sequenced for a study of CD8+CD57+ T cells in acquired aplastic anemia. It was patients with CD8+CD57+ cell expansion by flow cytometry who were chosen for sequencing. Genomic DNA served as template for TCR beta VDJ and CDR3 profiling. TCRdb ran MiXCR on the reads and lists one entry per CDR3 protein. The data contain some 140,000 distinct CDR3 sequences, roughly half of them singletons. Germline CDR1 is LNHDA and CDR2 is SQIVND (reference sequence). Trimming took off 8 bases at V and 7 bases at J, with 15 bases between the two ends. The CDR3 is made up of 14 amino acids.

The gene calls are TRBV19 and TRBJ1-6; tentatively, D is TRBD1 (6 bases). The clonotype originates from a human donor with aplastic anemia. Sequencing was carried out using sorted CD4+, CD8+, or CD8+CD57+ T cells (not recorded which) from PBMCs. The CDR3 nucleotides read TGTGCCAGTGACGTCCTGGGGGGCAATTCACCCCTCCACTTT. It codes for CASDVLGGNSPLHF.